These 2 T cell receptor beta chains originate from one sample sequenced in a study of blood T cell repertoires in COVID-19. The repertoire was sequenced with immunoSEQ multiplex PCR; TCRdb's copy has only in-frame clones and lacks some. The sample gives approximately 19,000 clones, 85% to 95% of which show up once; roughly 5.7% is in the top ten. Sequenced: peripheral blood. The receptors were gathered from a human donor in a cohort sampled during active COVID-19.

This chain links TRBV5-6 with TRBJ2-5, with D perhaps matching TRBD2 (5 bases). The length of the CDR3 is 17 residues. Germline V lookup: CDR1 SGHDT, CDR2 YYEEEE. The V gene lost 1 base and the J gene lost 4 bases, with 20 bases spanning the gap. CDR3 bases: TGTGCCAGCAGCTTGTCTTATTCTAGCCCTACTGTAGAGACCCAGTACTTC. Its translation: CASSLSYSSPTVETQYF.

V usage is TRBV11-2 and J usage is TRBJ2-1, with 8 positions matching TRBD1. With 1 base clipped from V and 1 base from J, the junction kept 9 bases outside the gene matches. This CDR3 spans 18 amino acids. Germline V gene sequence: CDR1 SGHAT, CDR2 FQNNGV. The DNA of the CDR3 is TGTGCCAGCAGCTTAGGGTCCCGGACAGGGCGATCCTACAATGAGCAGTTCTTC. Translation: CASSLGSRTGRSYNEQFF.